One sample yielded the 28 T cell receptor beta chains listed below, sequenced in a study of spatial heterogeneity in lung cancer. Indicated time point: sample taken at primary tumor resection. TCRdb reprocessed the 5' RACE reads with MiXCR, giving one entry per CDR3 protein. The sample shows 5,000 to 6,500 distinct CDR3 sequences, about 12% of them seen only once. The source was lung tissue, collected at surgery. These TCRs come from a human donor with early-stage non-small cell lung cancer.

This clonotype is medium-sized. This beta chain is off target for a library built for alpha chains, so its abundance means little. The chain joins TRBV12-3 or TRBV12-4 to TRBJ2-3, with D unclear. The CDR3 spans 13 residues. V shed 3 bases and J shed 3 bases, with 7 bases lying between them. This CDR3 is CASSFQGTDTQYF. The CDR3 DNA reads as TGTGCCAGCAGTTTTCAAGGGACAGATACGCAGTATTTT.

This clonotype was observed many times. This beta chain represents an off-target read in a library built for alpha chains; its size is of limited meaning. This chain links TRBV20-1 with TRBJ2-1; 12 bases fit TRBD2. This CDR3 is built from 17 residues. The germline CDR1 and CDR2 sequences are DFQATT and SNEGSKA (reference sequence). Trimming removed 0 bases from V and 4 bases from J; junction bases left unmatched: 7. This chain's CDR3 is CSARDPLLAGGYNEQFF. DNA for the CDR3: TGCAGTGCTAGAGATCCCCTCCTAGCGGGAGGGTACAATGAGCAGTTCTTC.

This clonotype was seen at least ten times. This beta chain was picked up by a library intended for alpha chains and is off target, so its count carries little meaning. The chain employs TRBV5-1 and TRBJ2-1; 8 nucleotides agree with TRBD1. The trim removed 1 base at V and 1 base at J, leaving 4 bases unmatched. The V gene's germline CDR1 is SGHRS and CDR2 YFSETQ. CDR3 length equals 16 residues. The CDR3 region is CASSLLNRGSYNEQFF. The CDR3, as DNA: TGCGCCAGCAGCTTGTTAAACAGGGGGTCCTACAATGAGCAGTTCTTC.

This clonotype was found many times. This beta chain was picked up by a library intended for alpha chains and is off target, so its count carries little meaning. The J gene is TRBJ1-5, the V gene TRBV6-2 or TRBV6-3; D perhaps matches TRBD1 (6 bases). Deletions cut 6 bases from V and 0 bases from J, with 9 bases between. CDR3 length: 14 residues. Per germline, CDR1 MNHEY and CDR2 SVGEGT. The CDR3 coding sequence is TGTGCCAGCAGCCGGGACAATAGCAATCAGCCCCAGCATTTT. It encodes CASSRDNSNQPQHF.

This clonotype is judged medium-sized. Little can be read into the size of this beta chain, an off-target read in a library designed for alpha chains. The chain recombines TRBV6-6 with TRBJ2-3, with 14 bases aligning to TRBD2. This CDR3 has 21 amino acids. The V segment lost 0 bases and the J segment 4 bases; nucleotides outside the gene matches: 15. The germline V gene encodes CDR1 MNHNY and CDR2 SVGAGI (reference sequence). The CDR3 loop is CASSYSGSGTSGSLLPDTQYF. CDR3 nucleotides: TGTGCCAGCAGTTACTCTGGGTCCGGGACTAGCGGGAGTCTCCTTCCAGATACGCAGTATTTT.

Turning to this clonotype: A library prepared for alpha chains yielded this beta chain as an off-target read; its size is of little meaning. This chain links TRBV28 with TRBJ1-2, with D unresolved. The CDR3 is 13 residues long. Germline assignment: CDR1 MDHEN and CDR2 SYDVKM. The ends were cut back, 7 bases at V and 4 bases at J, with 13 bases in the middle. The CDR3, as DNA: TGTGCCAGCACGATCGTCGGACTCTATGGCTACACCTTC. This translates into CASTIVGLYGYTF.

In its sample, this clonotype is medium-sized (0.01 to 0.1%). Since it is a stray read in a library aimed at alpha chains, this beta chain has a size that is not meaningful. The J gene is TRBJ2-3, the V gene TRBV6-2 or TRBV6-3; TRBD2 agrees at 8 bases. The V gene's germline CDR1 is MNHEY and CDR2 SVGEGT. The V segment lost 6 bases and the J segment 5 bases; nucleotides outside the gene matches: 13. There are 16 residues in the CDR3. CDR3 DNA sequence: TGTGCCAGCAGGCCCTTTTCGGCGGGAGGAGTAGATACGCAGTATTTT. Residues: CASRPFSAGGVDTQYF.

By frequency in the sample, this clonotype is medium-sized. This beta chain was picked up by a library intended for alpha chains and is off target, so its count carries little meaning. The rearrangement links TRBV27 to TRBJ2-2; TRBD2 matches at 11 bases. The CDR3 contains 15 residues. The V gene end was trimmed by 5 bases and the J gene end by 6 bases; junction bases not matched to a gene: 5. Germline lookup yields CDR1 MNHEY and CDR2 SMNVEV (reference sequence). The CDR3 coding sequence is TGTGCCAGCAGTCTGACTAGCGGGAATGCCGGGGAGCTGTTTTTT. This encodes CASSLTSGNAGELFF.

At least ten counts were recorded for this clonotype. This beta chain came through as a stray read in a library set up for alpha chains, and its size says little. The rearrangement joins TRBV10-3 to TRBJ1-5; D remains unclear. Per germline, CDR1 ENHRY and CDR2 SYGVKD. This CDR3 is 14 amino acids long. V gave up 2 bases and J gave up 0 bases, with 5 bases separating them. The CDR3 nucleotides read TGTGCCATCAGTGAGGGTAGTAGCAATCAGCCCCAGCATTTT. As protein: CAISEGSSNQPQHF.

This clonotype was seen at least ten times. This beta chain is an unintended read in a library built for alpha chains; its size means little. V usage is TRBV20-1 and J usage is TRBJ2-7; 7 positions match TRBD2. Germline V gene lookup returns CDR1 DFQATT and CDR2 SNEGSKA (reference sequence). V trimming: 0 bases; J trimming: 3 bases; junction bases outside the gene matches: 11. CDR3 size: 16 residues. The CDR3 loop is CSARDRVLAVGYEQYF. The CDR3 bases are TGCAGTGCTAGAGACCGAGTTCTAGCGGTGGGCTACGAGCAGTACTTC.

Remarks on this clonotype: This beta chain represents an off-target read in a library built for alpha chains; its size is of limited meaning. The gene calls are TRBV11-2 and TRBJ2-1, with D possibly matching TRBD2 (5 bases). This CDR3 contains 14 residues. Germline lookup yields CDR1 SGHAT and CDR2 FQNNGV. Trimming stripped 2 bases from V and 9 bases from J, with 14 bases between. The CDR3 loop is CASSLLGSASEQFF. DNA for the CDR3: TGTGCCAGCAGCTTACTGGGTAGCGCAAGTGAGCAGTTCTTC.

Comments on this clonotype: Because this beta chain is a stray read in a library intended to capture alpha chains, its abundance should not be given much weight. The V call is TRBV6-6, the J call TRBJ2-2; the D gene is possibly TRBD1 (5 bases). V was trimmed by 2 bases and J by 8 bases, leaving 9 bases between them. Per the germline V gene, CDR1 is MNHNY and CDR2 is SVGAGI (reference sequence). This CDR3 has 13 amino acids. As DNA, the CDR3 is TGTGCCAGCAGTTACGTCAGGGCAGGGGAGCTGTTTTTT. It translates to CASSYVRAGELFF.

This clonotype has ten or more counts. Found in a library prepared for alpha chains, this beta chain is an off-target read, and its abundance has little meaning. V and J are TRBV7-9 and TRBJ2-2, with 12 bases lining up with TRBD2. The CDR3 runs 19 residues. Trimming took 5 bases from V and 0 from J; bases not matched to a gene: 10. Germline-derived CDR1 and CDR2 are SEHNR and FQNEAQ (reference sequence). The CDR3 protein is CASSSRLAGAPSNTGELFF. Here the CDR3 DNA reads TGTGCCAGCAGCAGTAGACTAGCGGGAGCCCCATCGAACACCGGGGAGCTGTTTTTT.

This clonotype was seen repeatedly, ten times or more. This beta chain is an unintended read in a library built for alpha chains; its size means little. The chain combines TRBV6-1 with TRBJ2-5; perhaps TRBD1 as D (6 bases). CDR3 length: 14 residues. Trimming took 1 base from V and 1 from J, leaving 7 bases between them. CDR1 and CDR2 from the germline V gene are MNHNS and SASEGT. CDR3 region: CASSEEGVQETQYF. As DNA, the CDR3 is TGTGCCAGCAGTGAAGAGGGGGTCCAAGAGACCCAGTACTTC.

Points on this clonotype: The size of this beta chain means little, since it is a stray read in a library made for alpha chains. CDR3 sequence reads: CSAIAEKETQYF. CDR3 bases: TGCAGTGCTATAGCGGAAAAAGAGACCCAGTACTTC. The chain joins TRBV20-1 to TRBJ2-5, with D perhaps TRBD2 (6 bases). The V and J ends lost 4 bases and 3 bases respectively, with 9 bases between them. The CDR3 loop spans 12 amino acids. Germline CDR1 reads DFQATT; CDR2 reads SNEGSKA (reference sequence).

By sample share, this clonotype is medium-sized. This beta chain is an unintended read in a library built for alpha chains; its size means little. The chain employs TRBV12-3 or TRBV12-4 and TRBJ2-2; 11 bases are shared with TRBD2. Trimming at V came to 5 bases and at J to 4 bases, leaving 0 bases not matched to a gene. This CDR3 is 14 amino acids long. The CDR3 loop is CASSGTSGTGELFF. Written as DNA, the CDR3 is TGTGCCAGCAGTGGGACTAGCGGCACCGGGGAGCTGTTTTTT.

This clonotype came up a few times. For a library built for alpha chains, this beta chain is a stray read; little rests on its size. The gene calls are TRBV6-6 and TRBJ2-2; the D is unclear. Germline CDR1 MNHNY, CDR2 SVGAGI (reference sequence). Trimming pared 11 bases from V and 7 bases from J, leaving 11 bases between. The CDR3 is 11 residues long. The CDR3 DNA follows: TGTGCCTGCTTTGGCGACGGGGAGCTGTTTTTT. It translates to CACFGDGELFF.

This clonotype was detected ten times or more. This beta chain is off target for a library built for alpha chains, so its abundance means little. The chain combines TRBV3-1 with TRBJ1-5; D possibly corresponds to TRBD1 (6 bases). Germline loops: CDR1 LGHDT, CDR2 YNNKEL (reference sequence). This CDR3 region has 14 residues. Trimming cost V 1 base and J 6 bases, with 10 bases left between them. In DNA, the CDR3 is TGTGCCAGCAGCCAAGCGCAGGGGATTCAGCCCCAGCATTTT. Protein product: CASSQAQGIQPQHF.

With respect to this clonotype: A library prepared for alpha chains yielded this beta chain as an off-target read; its size is of little meaning. V is TRBV10-1 and J is TRBJ2-7; perhaps TRBD2 as D (5 bases). V was cut by 4 bases and J by 6 bases, with 13 bases left in between. Per the germline V gene, CDR1 is WNHNN and CDR2 is SYGVQD (reference sequence). This CDR3 has 13 amino acids. CDR3 nucleotides: TGCGCCAGCAGTGTTCAGCAGGCGGGCGAGCAGTACTTC. Protein sequence: CASSVQQAGEQYF.

This clonotype was picked up many times. The library was built for alpha chains, so this beta chain is an off-target read and its size means little. The chain links TRBV29-1 to TRBJ1-1; unclear D gene. The CDR3 totals 11 residues. Germline values: CDR1 SQVTM, CDR2 ANQGSEA. V shed 7 bases and J shed 6 bases, with 12 bases lying between them. CDR3 DNA sequence: TGCAGCGCCCGGTCGGGTTCTGAAGCTTTCTTT. Protein: CSARSGSEAFF.

As for this clonotype: With the library built for alpha chains, this beta chain is off target and its frequency is not meaningful. The gene calls are TRBV28 and TRBJ2-5; D tentatively reads TRBD1 or TRBD2 (6 bases each). This CDR3 comprises 13 residues. Germline CDR1 and CDR2: MDHEN and SYDVKM. The V and J ends lost 5 bases and 5 bases respectively, with 12 bases between them. The CDR3 DNA reads as TGTGCCAGCAGTAAGGGGGGTGCGGAGACCCAGTACTTC. Its protein is CASSKGGAETQYF.

This clonotype is medium-sized within its sample. In a library made to pick up alpha chains, this beta chain is a stray read with a size that means little. The V call is TRBV10-3, the J call TRBJ2-2, with 8 bases lining up with TRBD2. After removal of 7 bases from V and 0 bases from J, the junction contained 4 bases not matched to a gene. Per the germline V gene, CDR1 is ENHRY and CDR2 is SYGVKD. This CDR3 region has 15 residues. The CDR3 loop reads CAITPGLANTGELFF. The DNA of the CDR3 is TGTGCCATCACCCCGGGACTAGCGAACACCGGGGAGCTGTTTTTT.

This clonotype ranks as medium-sized (0.01 to 0.1%). Found in a library prepared for alpha chains, this beta chain is an off-target read, and its abundance has little meaning. CDR3 in amino acids: CASSKDSNYGYTF. For the CDR3, the DNA is TGTGCCAGCAGCAAGGACAGTAACTATGGCTACACCTTC. J is TRBJ1-2 and V is TRBV3-1, with TRBD1 as a possible D gene (6 bases). V lost 5 bases and J lost 1, with 8 bases in between. CDR3 length equals 13 residues. CDR1 LGHDT and CDR2 YNNKEL come from the germline V gene (reference sequence).

As for this clonotype: This beta chain is a stray read from a library made for alpha chains; its abundance is not meaningful. The chain uses TRBV28 and TRBJ1-1; the D is unclear. Germline loops: CDR1 MDHEN, CDR2 SYDVKM. The CDR3 runs 12 residues. The ends were cut back, 3 bases at V and 8 bases at J, with 10 bases in the middle. CDR3 DNA: TGTGCCAGCAGTTTGTGGTTAACCGAAGCTTTCTTT. Translation: CASSLWLTEAFF.

This clonotype counts as medium-sized. This beta chain is an off-target read within a library intended for alpha chains, so its frequency means little. The chain joins TRBV20-1 to TRBJ2-7; perhaps TRBD2 as D (6 bases). Deletions cut 3 bases from V and 2 bases from J, with 11 bases between. The CDR3 has 13 amino acids. Germline loops: CDR1 DFQATT, CDR2 SNEGSKA (reference sequence). The CDR3 DNA is TGCAGTGCTAGCGGGGGACCTGCCTACGAGCAGTACTTC. As protein: CSASGGPAYEQYF.

There are many counts of this clonotype. The library was built for alpha chains, so this beta chain is an off-target read and its size means little. The chain uses TRBV29-1 and TRBJ2-1; D remains unclear. Trimming pared 4 bases from V and 4 bases from J, leaving 2 bases between. CDR3 length equals 10 residues. Germline V gene sequence: CDR1 SQVTM, CDR2 ANQGSEA. The CDR3 spells CSVGYNEQFF. CDR3 nucleotides: TGCAGCGTTGGTTACAATGAGCAGTTCTTC.

This clonotype showed up many times. This beta chain is an off-target read within a library intended for alpha chains, so its frequency means little. The gene calls are TRBV7-9 and TRBJ2-7, with 8 nucleotides matching TRBD1. The CDR3 is 15 residues long. CDR1 and CDR2 (germline): SEHNR, FQNEAQ (reference sequence). Unmatched junction bases numbered 12, after V lost 5 bases and J lost 6 bases. This CDR3 reads CASSAGQGSSREQYF. The CDR3 coding sequence is TGTGCCAGCAGCGCCGGACAGGGCAGTTCGCGCGAGCAGTACTTC.

Relative to its sample, this clonotype is medium-sized. This beta chain is an unintended read in a library built for alpha chains; its size means little. This rearrangement joins TRBV2 to TRBJ2-4, with a weak D call TRBD2 (6 bases). CDR3 length: 15 amino acids. V gave up 4 bases and J gave up 4 bases, with 14 bases separating them. Germline values: CDR1 SNHLY, CDR2 FYNNEI. The CDR3 sequence is CASSVTGVGKNIQYF. CDR3 DNA sequence: TGTGCCAGCAGTGTGACGGGGGTCGGAAAAAACATTCAGTACTTC.